The 18 T cell receptor beta chains below all came from one sample that was sequenced in a study of neoadjuvant nivolumab and ipilimumab in lung cancer. The method was immunoSEQ multiplex PCR; TCRdb's version includes in-frame clones alone and lacks a portion of them. The sample contains 30,000 to 45,000 clones, 80% to 90% of which appear only once. Sequenced here: peripheral blood, sampled before neoadjuvant nivolumab, alone or with ipilimumab. The receptor set was obtained from an adult with non-small cell lung cancer.

The chain is built from TRBV7-9 and TRBJ1-5; D might be TRBD1 (6 bases). The CDR3 is 15 residues long. The germline CDR1 and CDR2 sequences are SEHNR and FQNEAQ (reference sequence). V lost 5 bases and J 1 base, leaving 12 bases between the germline ends. In DNA form, the CDR3 reads TGTGCCAGCAGCGGCATGGGGGCGAGCAATCAGCCCCAGCATTTT. It translates to CASSGMGASNQPQHF.

The chain carries TRBV9 and TRBJ2-1, with 9 positions matching TRBD1. V was pared by 4 bases and J by 1 base, with 6 bases of the junction left unmatched. The CDR3 sequence is 16 residues long. Per germline, CDR1 SGDLS and CDR2 YYNGEE. CDR3 coding DNA: TGTGCCAGCAGCTCACCCGGGACAGGGTCCTACAATGAGCAGTTCTTC. Protein: CASSSPGTGSYNEQFF. The entire variable domain, with the rest obtained from reference TRBV9 and TRBJ2-1, is as follows: DSGVTQTPKHLITATGQRVTLRCSPRSGDLSVYWYQQSLDQGLQFLIQYYNGEERAKGNILERFSAQQFPDLHSELNLSSLELGDSALYFCASSSPGTGSYNEQFFGPGTRLTVL.

The V and J genes are TRBV7-8 and TRBJ2-1, with D uncertain. Per the germline V gene, CDR1 is SGHVS and CDR2 is FQNEAQ. The V and J ends lost 5 bases and 8 bases respectively, with 19 bases between them. CDR3 length: 15 amino acids. The DNA for the CDR3 is TGTGCCAGCAGCCTTCCCGGTCCAAAGGAAGATGAGCAGTTCTTC. The encoded protein is CASSLPGPKEDEQFF.

The CDR3 nucleotides are TGTGCCAGCAGCCACGGGGACCCAAGCTCCTACAATGAGCAGTTCTTC. Its protein product is CASSHGDPSSYNEQFF. The chain joins TRBV4-2 to TRBJ2-1; perhaps D is TRBD1 or TRBD2 (5 bases each). V was clipped by 3 bases and J by 0 bases, with 12 bases between them. From germline, CDR1 is LGHNA and CDR2 YNFKEQ. The CDR3 spans 16 residues.

The chain couples TRBV18 to TRBJ2-7; unclear D gene. Germline V CDR1 and CDR2: KGHSH, LQKENI. This CDR3 has 14 amino acids. V lost 3 bases and J lost 2, with 11 bases in between. The CDR3 spells CASSPRQNTYEQYF. CDR3 bases: TGTGCCAGCTCACCCCGGCAGAACACCTACGAGCAGTACTTC.

The chain has TRBV7-6 and TRBJ2-7; 10 bases agree with TRBD2. From germline, CDR1 is SGHVS and CDR2 FNYEAQ. V dropped 7 bases and J dropped 5; count of bases not matched to a gene: 11. The CDR3 loop spans 15 amino acids. The CDR3, as DNA: TGTGCCAGCAAAAAGGGAGCGGGAGGGCAGCACGAGCAGTACTTC. This codes for CASKKGAGGQHEQYF.

This clone was recorded only once. J is TRBJ1-5 and V is TRBV19; D is unclear. CDR1 and CDR2 (germline): LNHDA, SQIVND (reference sequence). Trimming removed 5 bases from V and 15 bases from J, with 23 bases in between. The CDR3 spans 14 residues. This chain's CDR3 is CASSPSGPARASHF. The CDR3 DNA is TGTGCCAGTAGTCCATCCGGGCCTGCACGCGCCTCGCATTTT.

V and J are TRBV5-1 and TRBJ2-1; TRBD2 agrees at 8 bases. The germline V gene encodes CDR1 SGHRS and CDR2 YFSETQ. V lost 0 bases and J lost 5; bases outside the gene matches: 13. The CDR3 consists of 18 residues. The CDR3 sequence: CASSLGGRAGGTNNEQFF. Here the CDR3 DNA reads TGCGCCAGCAGCTTGGGCGGTCGGGCGGGAGGCACGAACAATGAGCAGTTCTTC.

The chain joins TRBV28 to TRBJ2-7; D gene ambiguous. The germline V and J ends were trimmed by 4 bases and 9 bases, with 10 bases remaining between them. Germline V gene data show CDR1 as MDHEN and CDR2 as SYDVKM. The CDR3 has 11 amino acids. CDR3 amino acids: CASSSSAAQYF. The CDR3 DNA reads TGTGCCAGCAGTTCCTCTGCCGCGCAGTACTTC.

Details on this clone: An end of the junction differs from the germline gene, which may be a read error. J is TRBJ2-7 and V is TRBV29-1, with 10 bases matching TRBD1. Germline V lookup: CDR1 SQVTM, CDR2 ANQGSEA. The CDR3 length is 13 residues. CDR3 coding DNA: TGCAGCGTTAAAGACAGGGGGCTAAACGAGCAGTACTTC. Protein sequence: CSVKDRGLNEQYF.

The V and J genes are TRBV11-3 and TRBJ1-1; D perhaps matches TRBD1 (5 bases). The germline V gene encodes CDR1 SGHNT and CDR2 YENEEA. The CDR3 is made up of 16 amino acids. Deletions cut 5 bases from V and 0 bases from J, with 16 bases between. As DNA, the CDR3 is TGTGCCAGCAGCACCGGGACGGGGCCAATGAACACTGAAGCTTTCTTT. Translated: CASSTGTGPMNTEAFF.

The chain carries TRBV5-5 and TRBJ2-5; TRBD1 aligns across 8 bases. With V trimmed by 1 base and J by 5 bases, 4 bases remained unmatched. Germline assignment: CDR1 SGHKS and CDR2 YYEKEE (reference sequence). The CDR3 runs to 14 residues. For the CDR3, the DNA is TGTGCCAGCAGCTTGCAGGGGGCGAGGGAGACCCAGTACTTC. Translation: CASSLQGARETQYF.

The V gene is TRBV29-1, the J gene TRBJ2-7; perhaps D is TRBD1 or TRBD2 (5 bases each). Germline V CDR1 and CDR2: SQVTM, ANQGSEA. The length of the CDR3 is 13 residues. V lost 5 bases, J lost 3 bases, and 14 bases lay in between. The CDR3 loop reads CSVYGTDDYEQYF. The CDR3 coding sequence is TGCAGCGTTTACGGGACGGACGACTACGAGCAGTACTTC.

The rearrangement joins TRBV7-7 to TRBJ2-2; D may be TRBD2 (6 bases). This CDR3 contains 16 residues. Germline-derived CDR1 and CDR2 are SSHAT and FNYEAQ (reference sequence). The V and J ends lost 3 bases and 1 base respectively, with 12 bases between them. The DNA of the CDR3 is TGTGCCAGCAGCTTGATCGAAGCGGGGAACACCGGGGAGCTGTTTTTT. Translated: CASSLIEAGNTGELFF. The full variable domain, its missing parts supplied by reference TRBV7-7 and TRBJ2-2, is GAGVSQSPRYKVTKRGQDVTLRCDPISSHATLYWYQQALGQGPEFLTYFNYEAQPDKSGLPSDRFSAERPEGSISTLTIQRTEQRDSAMYRCASSLIEAGNTGELFFGEGSRLTVL.

The rearrangement uses TRBV6-1 and TRBJ2-3; D might be TRBD2 (6 bases). Germline-derived CDR1 and CDR2 are MNHNS and SASEGT. The V end lost 10 bases, the J end lost 1 base, and 15 bases lay between the germline ends. The CDR3 runs to 14 residues. The CDR3 loop reads CATREDGRTDTQYF. CDR3 DNA sequence: TGTGCCACCAGGGAGGACGGTCGCACAGATACGCAGTATTTT.

The chain uses TRBV11-2 and TRBJ1-2; TRBD1 matches at 7 bases. The germline V gene has CDR1 SGHAT and CDR2 FQNNGV. The trim removed 3 bases at V and 0 bases at J, leaving 7 bases unmatched. The CDR3 runs 16 residues. CDR3 residues: CASSFPLGGTNYGYTF. In nucleotides, the CDR3 is TGTGCCAGCAGCTTCCCCCTAGGGGGCACTAACTATGGCTACACCTTC.

V is TRBV11-2 and J is TRBJ2-1, with 10 bases lining up with TRBD1. The J segment lost 4 bases and the V segment lost 5 bases, leaving 5 bases of the junction unmatched. The germline V gene has CDR1 SGHAT and CDR2 FQNNGV. This CDR3 comprises 15 residues. The CDR3 is CASSTWDRGYNEQFF. The CDR3 DNA is TGTGCCAGCAGCACCTGGGACAGGGGTTACAATGAGCAGTTCTTC.

The chain joins TRBV27 to TRBJ2-1, with D perhaps matching TRBD1 or TRBD2 (5 bases each). V was shortened by 5 bases and J by 15 bases, with 14 bases between the two germline ends. The CDR3 totals 11 residues. Germline V gene lookup returns CDR1 MNHEY and CDR2 SMNVEV (reference sequence). The CDR3 DNA reads TGTGCCAGCAGTCAGCTGGGGGAGAGGTTCTTC. Residues: CASSQLGERFF.